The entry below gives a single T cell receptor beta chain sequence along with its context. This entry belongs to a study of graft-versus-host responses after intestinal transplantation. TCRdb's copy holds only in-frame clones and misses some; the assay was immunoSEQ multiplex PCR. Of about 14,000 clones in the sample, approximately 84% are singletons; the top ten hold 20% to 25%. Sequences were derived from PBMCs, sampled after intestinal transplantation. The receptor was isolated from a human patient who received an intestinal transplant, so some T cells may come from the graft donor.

The CDR3 spells CASSVVGTSGGEQYF. The CDR3 DNA is TGTGCCAGCAGCGTAGTGGGGACTAGCGGGGGCGAGCAGTACTTC. V and J are TRBV9 and TRBJ2-7; 14 nucleotides match TRBD2. The germline CDR1 and CDR2 sequences are SGDLS and YYNGEE. The CDR3 runs to 15 residues. The V gene end was trimmed by 0 bases and the J gene end by 6 bases; junction bases not matched to a gene: 2.